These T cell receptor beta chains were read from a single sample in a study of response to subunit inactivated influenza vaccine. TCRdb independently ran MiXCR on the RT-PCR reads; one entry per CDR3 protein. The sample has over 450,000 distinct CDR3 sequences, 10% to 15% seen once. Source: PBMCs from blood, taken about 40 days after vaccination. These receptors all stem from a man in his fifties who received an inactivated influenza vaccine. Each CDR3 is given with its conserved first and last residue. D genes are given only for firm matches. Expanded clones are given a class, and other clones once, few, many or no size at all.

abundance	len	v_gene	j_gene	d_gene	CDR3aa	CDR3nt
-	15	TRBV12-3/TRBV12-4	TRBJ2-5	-	CASSPQGPRVGTQYF	TGTGCCAGCAGTCCCCAAGGCCCGCGGGTTGGGACCCAGTACTTC
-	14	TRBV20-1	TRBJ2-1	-	CSARDPLRADEQFF	TGCAGTGCTAGAGATCCCCTCAGAGCCGATGAGCAGTTCTTC
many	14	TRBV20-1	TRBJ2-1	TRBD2	CSALTSGRSNEQFF	TGCAGTGCTTTAACTAGCGGGAGATCCAATGAGCAGTTCTTC
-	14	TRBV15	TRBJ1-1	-	CATSLEGGWTEAFF	TGTGCCACCAGCCTAGAGGGGGGCTGGACTGAAGCTTTCTTT
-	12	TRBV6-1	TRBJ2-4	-	CASSRDFGVEYF	TGTGCCAGCAGCCGAGACTTTGGCGTTGAGTACTTC
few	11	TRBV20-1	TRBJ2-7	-	CSATSGPGQYF	TGCAGTGCTACATCAGGGCCGGGGCAGTACTTC
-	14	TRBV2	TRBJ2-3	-	CASSDRVGTDTQYF	TGTGCCAGCAGTGACAGGGTCGGGACAGATACGCAGTATTTT
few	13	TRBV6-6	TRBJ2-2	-	CASKTGNTGELFF	TGTGCCAGTAAGACAGGGAACACCGGGGAGCTGTTTTTT
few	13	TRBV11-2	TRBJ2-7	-	CASSLDWRGEQYF	TGTGCCAGCAGCTTAGATTGGAGGGGCGAGCAGTACTTC
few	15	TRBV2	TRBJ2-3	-	CASSDRVFVTDTQYF	TGTGCCAGCAGTGACAGGGTGTTTGTGACAGATACGCAGTATTTT
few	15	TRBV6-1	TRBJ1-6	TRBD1	CASSIMDRGNSPLHF	TGTGCCAGCAGCATTATGGACAGGGGGAATTCACCCCTCCACTTT
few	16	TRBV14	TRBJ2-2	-	CASSQESPANTGELFF	TGTGCCAGCAGCCAAGAATCCCCAGCGAACACCGGGGAGCTGTTTTTT
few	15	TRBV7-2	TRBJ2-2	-	CASSLQSTGSGELFF	TGTGCCAGCAGCCTACAAAGCACAGGGTCCGGGGAGCTGTTTTTT
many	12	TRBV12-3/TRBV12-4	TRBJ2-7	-	CASSWTDYEQYF	TGTGCCAGCAGTTGGACCGATTACGAGCAGTACTTC
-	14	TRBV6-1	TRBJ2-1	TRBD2	CASGRLASRNEQFF	TGTGCCAGCGGTAGACTAGCTTCTAGGAATGAGCAGTTCTTC
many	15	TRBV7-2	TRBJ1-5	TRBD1	CASSLVGQNNQPQHF	TGTGCCAGCAGCTTAGTGGGACAGAACAATCAGCCCCAGCATTTT
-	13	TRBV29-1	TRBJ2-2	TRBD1	CSAVGTATGELFF	TGCAGCGCCGTGGGGACAGCCACCGGGGAGCTGTTTTTT
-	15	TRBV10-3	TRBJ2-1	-	CAISEGSAVGYEQFF	TGTGCCATCAGTGAGGGGTCAGCGGTGGGTTATGAGCAGTTCTTC
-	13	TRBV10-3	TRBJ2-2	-	CAISLDATGELFF	TGTGCCATCAGTCTCGACGCAACCGGGGAGCTGTTTTTT
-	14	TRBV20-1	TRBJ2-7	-	CSAKPGAHSYEQYF	TGCAGTGCCAAACCAGGGGCCCACTCCTACGAGCAGTACTTC
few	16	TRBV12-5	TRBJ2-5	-	CASGLGYIGNQETQYF	TGTGCTAGTGGTTTGGGCTACATAGGAAACCAAGAGACCCAGTACTTC
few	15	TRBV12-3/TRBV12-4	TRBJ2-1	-	CASTPGTKSYNEQFF	TGTGCCAGCACTCCAGGGACCAAGAGCTACAATGAGCAGTTCTTC
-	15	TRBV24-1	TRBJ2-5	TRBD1	CATSDTGQAQETQYF	TGTGCCACCAGTGATACTGGACAGGCGCAAGAGACCCAGTACTTC
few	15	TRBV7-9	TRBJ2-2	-	CASSLVSGLTGELFF	TGTGCCAGCAGCTTAGTCTCGGGGCTCACCGGGGAGCTGTTTTTT
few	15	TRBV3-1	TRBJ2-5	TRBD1	CASSRTGGRQETQYF	TGTGCCAGCAGCCGGACAGGGGGCCGACAAGAGACCCAGTACTTC
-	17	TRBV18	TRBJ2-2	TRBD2	CASSPPASGGKTGELFF	TGTGCCAGCTCACCACCTGCTAGCGGGGGAAAGACCGGGGAGCTGTTTTTT
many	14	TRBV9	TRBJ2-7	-	CASSPRDFPYEQYF	TGTGCCAGCAGCCCCCGGGACTTTCCCTACGAGCAGTACTTC